This T cell receptor (beta chain) is from a study of blood T cell repertoires in COVID-19. Study information: Acute and convalescent COVID-19 specimens originated in the United States, Italy and Spain. PBMCs, B-cell-depleted T cells, or T cells were the source of the cDNA or gDNA that made up the material.

As handled by the study authors: Amplification of reference gene primers provided the estimated nucleated cell counts. Measured with immunoSEQ multiplex PCR; TCRdb has only the in-frame clones, and not every one. Clone size and the V and J calls come from that table; the DNA yielded D and trimming. The data show some 33,000 clones, 90% to 95% seen once. The CDR3 extends over 15 amino acids. Germline V gene sequence: CDR1 KGHSH, CDR2 LQKENI. J was trimmed by 4 bases and V by 3 bases; bases with no gene match: 6. This receptor was identified in a human donor in a cohort sampled during active COVID-19. This rearrangement joins TRBV18 to TRBJ1-2, with 9 positions matching TRBD1. Sequenced input: peripheral blood. CDR3: CASSPTTDRGYGYTF. In DNA form, the CDR3 reads TGTGCCAGCTCACCCACTACGGACAGGGGCTATGGCTACACCTTC.